This T cell receptor beta chain was identified in a study of beta chain features in type 1 diabetes. Study at large: In age, gender and cell yields, patients were similar to healthy donors.

The authors took one heparinised blood draw, averaging approximately 120 mL, from each donor. Expressed TCRB transcripts got sequenced, as all isolated RNA was reverse transcribed. Generated by immunoSEQ multiplex PCR, the TCRdb table keeps only in-frame clones and is missing some. Of around 200,000 clones detected, more than 10% appear once; the ten largest clones hold approximately 0.62%. This clone was recorded a few times. Antigen unknown. Per the germline V gene, CDR1 is SGHTA and CDR2 is FQGNSA. The CDR3 totals 14 residues. V lost 1 base, J lost 2 bases, and 9 bases lay in between. Study-wide results and limits: A moderate, significant TCRB CDR3 shortening appeared in type 1 diabetes across four CD4+ subsets. A pattern of fewer insertions and more deletions at VDJ junctions was seen in type 1 diabetes patients.

Sequenced: central memory CD4+ T cells from blood. This sequence joins TRBV7-2 and TRBJ2-7; D is unclear. The receptor was derived from a woman between 18 and 30 years old in good health. CDR3 sequence: CASSLDPGTYEQYF. CDR3 DNA: TGTGCCAGCAGCTTAGACCCGGGTACCTACGAGCAGTACTTC. Full variable domain (remainder filled in from reference TRBV7-2 and TRBJ2-7): GAGVSQSPSNKVTEKGKDVELRCDPISGHTALYWYRQSLGQGLEFLIYFQGNSAPDKSGLPSDRFSAERTGGSVSTLTIQRTQQEDSAVYLCASSLDPGTYEQYFGPGTRLTVT.